The T cell receptor beta chain described here comes from a study of T cell responses to AZD1222 COVID-19 vaccine. Sequencing was performed with immunoSEQ multiplex PCR; in TCRdb, only in-frame clones are kept and a portion is missing. The sample lists 80,000 to 90,000 clones; just over 90% were seen once. Findings and caveats of the study: Increased Spike-specific TCR breadth and depth were observed after two AZD1222 doses. Clonal diversity was possibly underestimated, and the donors were mostly white British, with more females. CD4 TCRs covered the whole spike, strongest at regions 160-218 and 743-854. None of the repertoires were sampled until the peak T cell response had passed.

As regards this clone: Its cognate antigen is unknown.

Germline CDR1 reads KGHSH; CDR2 reads LQKENI. V shed 0 bases and J shed 3 bases, with 12 bases lying between them. CDR3 length equals 15 residues. The chain has TRBV18 and TRBJ2-7; D could derive from TRBD1 or TRBD2 (5 bases each). Sequenced material: peripheral blood, taken 28 days after the second AZD1222 dose. The TCR sequence derives from an adult who received the AZD1222 COVID-19 vaccine. CDR3 nucleotides: TGTGCCAGCTCACCACCGGCTGGGGCGGGCTACGAGCAGTACTTC. This codes for CASSPPAGAGYEQYF.